This T cell receptor beta chain was identified during a study of PD-L1 blockade in urothelial cancer listed by TCRdb under 2017. For context, the study as a whole: Every patient began therapy in the mid-2010s and was given atezolizumab 1,200 mg intravenously every 3 weeks. About 85% of the 29 patients were males with bladder-origin urothelial cancer, and about 60% of the roughly 30 reported a prior smoking history. An ECOG performance status of 0 or 1 was recorded for the patients, and 0 to 3 prior chemotherapy regimens had been received by the patients. Blood samples were analyzed at two time points: 3 weeks after treatment start (second dose) and 6 weeks after treatment start. Blood samples gave a median of about 130,000 T cells and 88,000 or so unique TCRs, with a median clonality of approximately 0.078. Somatic, immune and clinical correlates of response to PD-L1 blockade with atezolizumab in urothelial cancer were the focus of an exploratory multi-omic analysis. Pretreatment tumor samples, along with matched peripheral blood collected serially before and after atezolizumab treatment, underwent TCR sequencing. Durable clinical benefit was defined as a progression-free survival longer than 6 months, and TCR features were additionally tested against progression-free survival and overall survival. In the same patients, pretreatment tumors underwent whole exome sequencing and RNA sequencing in addition to TCR sequencing. Nine patients achieved durable clinical benefit and about 22 did not. Pretreatment blood TCR-seq was available for nearly 30 patients, at least one posttreatment blood collection was obtained for about 24 patients, and tumor TCR-seq was available for about 24 patients.

Synthetic TCR analog templates were spiked into each PCR so that absolute template abundance could be estimated from read counts. Using the immunoSEQ assay, TCRbeta CDR3 regions were amplified from genomic DNA with bias-controlled V and J gene primers. Sequencing of rearranged TCRbeta segments was performed at approximately 20X coverage. On the study's bioinformatics: Sequencing errors were corrected by clustering and CDR3s were annotated against IMGT to assign V, D and J genes. Only productive TCRbeta rearrangements were used in downstream analyses, excluding out-of-frame or stop-codon sequences. Clonality was calculated as one minus the Shannon entropy normalized by the log of the number of unique productive sequences. Clones differing between time points or between blood and tumor were identified by Fisher's exact test with Benjamini-Hochberg correction at adjusted p below 0.01. This is the immuneACCESS table as TCRdb keeps it, with only in-frame sequences that have V and J called. A part of the clones is gone; compared with another copy, unresolved V genes explain less than half, and the rest is unexplained. That table is the source of V, J and clone size, and D and trimming were worked out from the DNA. The sample table holds some 120,000 clones, of which around 89% were seen once. Together, the top ten hold roughly 1.8% of the sample.

In the paper's terms, the time point label means: peripheral blood 6 weeks after treatment start. A cohort of 25 to 30 patients with locally advanced or metastatic urothelial carcinoma, treated at Memorial Sloan Kettering on a trial protocol, was included. Peripheral blood mononuclear cells were collected pretreatment and during treatment, with between 1 and 8 total time points per patient. The Qiagen DNeasy Blood extraction kit was used to purify genomic DNA from total PBMCs and tumor samples. PBMCs were collected pretreatment and during treatment, and were isolated and stored as previously described. With regard to this clone: The specificity of this receptor is unknown. No base quality information exists; no much larger clone differs at one position.

What the authors observed across the whole study: Because the sample size was small (n ≈ 29) and many of the analyses were exploratory, the results are meant to be hypothesis-generating. Improved progression-free and overall survival was found to be associated with pretreatment peripheral blood TCR clonality below the median. At 3 weeks after the start of treatment, tumor-associated TCR clones in peripheral blood had expanded more in patients with durable benefit (n ≈ 24, p = 0.022).

The CDR3, from cysteine to phenylalanine, totals 20 residues. Just the 60-base CDR3 DNA is kept, in frame starting at base 1. Unmatched junction bases come to 12, with V trimmed by 3 bases and J by 1 base. CDR1 and CDR2, per the germline V gene, are KGHSH and LQKENI. The clonotype was recovered from a man aged 60-69 years with urothelial cancer. The sequences come from PBMCs, collected around atezolizumab (anti-PD-L1) treatment. The chain is encoded by TRBV18 joined to TRBJ2-3, and 14 junction bases match TRBD2. The CDR3 here reads CASSPWTSGGTNPGTDTQYF. At the DNA level, the sequence is TGTGCCAGCTCACCCTGGACTAGCGGGGGGACGAACCCCGGCACAGATACGCAGTATTTT.